This T cell receptor beta chain was observed in a study of T cell responses to AZD1222 COVID-19 vaccine (dated by TCRdb to about 2021). General notes on the study: TCR sequencing covered about 230 trial participants: some 210 given two doses of AZD1222 and 26 given two doses of MenACWY control vaccine. Trial participants were enrolled by age into subgroups of 18-55, 56-69 and 70-plus years, and around 140, 26 and 57 TCR-sequenced participants, respectively, were included in these subgroups.

Broad study findings and their caveats: Participants were mostly white British and included more females than males, and it was suggested by the authors that clonal diversity may have been underestimated. Spike-specific TCR breadth and depth rose significantly after two AZD1222 doses compared with day 0 and with MenACWY recipients. Reportedly, almost half of the unique spike-specific TCRs recognized epitopes lying outside the regions that are mutated in the B.1.351 and B.1.1.7 variants. Conclusions about previously exposed vaccinees are limited, since just five or six AZD1222 recipients were seropositive for SARS-CoV-2 at baseline. Vaccine-associated CD4 TCRs spanned the whole spike protein, with dominant responses in regions 160-218 and 743-854. In the small 56-69-year group, the increase in depth fell short of significance, most likely because of low power. Because no samples from the day 14 peak response were available, repertoires could be characterized only after the peak T cell response.

The CDR3 regions of human TCRbeta chains were subjected to immunosequencing. The paper's data handling went like this. TCRs in the repertoires were compared against a reference library of SARS-CoV-2-specific TCRs that had been generated with the MIRA antigen-specificity platform. Breadth meant the fraction of unique TCRs that were SARS-CoV-2-associated, whereas depth meant the fraction of total T cells that were SARS-CoV-2-associated. Each spike-specific TCR was assigned to its reactive spike region and to a CD4 or CD8 class using the MIRA data. Log10-transformed breadth and depth values were compared by one-way ANOVA with Sidak's multiple comparisons tests. The table comes from immuneACCESS by way of TCRdb, which keeps in-frame sequences with V and J called. Part of the clones is missing from these tables; in studies checked, under half for an unresolved V gene and the rest for unknown reasons. The DNA was the basis for D and trimming; V, J and clone size are from that table. The sample profile shows some 150,000 clones; around 84% of them were found once. 5.1% of the sample comes from the top ten.

The CDR3, cysteine through phenylalanine, is 13 amino acids long. Only the CDR3 region is kept as DNA, spanning 39 bases read in frame from base 1. V and J are truncated by 0 bases and 7 bases respectively, leaving an intervening sequence of 10 bases. From a lookup of the germline V gene, CDR1 and CDR2 are SGDLS and YYNGEE. As regards this clone: This receptor's antigen is unknown. There are no base qualities to consult, and no much larger clone falls within one base.

The intended sense of this specimen's time point label: about 28 days (+/-7) after the second vaccine dose. AZD1222 recipients given second doses at about 4 weeks or at about 12 weeks were pooled, since spike-specific TCR depth and breadth were not found to differ between the two schedules. Vaccinee samples came from UK trials COV001 and COV002, including a single-blind randomized controlled phase 2/3 trial of AZD1222 (ChAdOx1 nCoV-19) in healthy adults. Trial participant PBMC samples were collected at day 0 and day 28 after the second dose for TCRbeta chain sequencing. The specimen was peripheral blood, collected 28 days after the second AZD1222 dose. Here the chain combines TRBV9 and TRBJ1-1, with the D gene not clear enough to name. The TCR comes from an adult who received the AZD1222 COVID-19 vaccine. CDR3 protein: CASSVGGLGEAFF. The sequenced DNA: TGTGCCAGCAGCGTAGGCGGACTCGGTGAAGCTTTCTTT.